This T cell receptor beta chain is from a study of blood T cells in healthy people across ages. Findings and caveats of the study: The lack of PBMC sorting stopped any conclusive naive versus antigen-experienced comparison.

CDR3 size: 15 residues. V trimming: 5 bases; J trimming: 2 bases; junction bases outside the gene matches: 2. A J-beta primer mix and a sample-barcoded 5' primer were used in a second PCR of about 6 to 12 cycles. MiXCR, run by TCRdb on the 5' RACE reads, gives a single entry per CDR3 protein. Of about 1.4 million distinct CDR3 sequences in the sample, approximately 59% are singletons; the top ten hold roughly 6.3%. To note about this clonotype: Antigen unknown.

This chain links TRBV12-3 or TRBV12-4 with TRBJ2-1, with 11 bases identical to TRBD2. The TCR originated in a man between 18 and 35 years old in good health. Sequences were obtained from blood. This CDR3 reads CASSNSGGAYNEQFF. The CDR3 DNA sequence: TGTGCCAGCAGTAATAGCGGGGGGGCCTACAATGAGCAGTTCTTC.